This record looks at one T cell receptor (beta chain) sequence and its context. Its antigen remains unidentified. No quality values exist for individual bases; no much larger clone is one base distant. This entry is derived from a study of T-cell reconstitution after alpha-beta-depleted transplantation in children (TCRdb year 2016). Broadly, across the study: T-cell immune reconstitution after TCRalphabeta/CD19-depleted allogeneic hematopoietic cell transplantation in children was quantitatively tracked in the study by means of TCR repertoire profiling.

The CDR3 holds 14 amino acids from the cysteine to the phenylalanine. CDR3 DNA only is kept here, 42 bases in frame from base 1. The germline V gene (reference sequence) sets CDR1 to SEHNR and CDR2 to FQNEAQ. Trimming removed 6 bases from V and 0 bases from J, leaving 12 bases between the germline ends. Preparation of the library involved PCR. The instrument was an Illumina HiSeq 2500. To normalize quantification of the TCRbeta repertoire, the TCR libraries were built with molecular barcoding that relied on unique molecular identifiers. TCRdb redid the processing of the public reads, applying fastp at Q25 and MiXCR, and retained in-frame beta chains. Entries are consolidated by CDR3 protein sequence, retaining the most common genes and DNA. Here the sample has about 610,000 distinct CDR3 sequences; more than 9% occur a single time. Roughly 4% of the sample comes from the top ten.

The sample in question was PBMCs from the stem cell graft donor, obtained from the stem cell graft. The TCR originated in a human donor who donated a stem cell graft to a child with acute myeloid leukemia. The rearrangement joined TRBV7-9 to TRBJ2-7; the D gene remains uncertain. The CDR3 protein: CASRVGLDSYEQYF. The DNA reads TGTGCCAGCAGGGTAGGTCTTGACTCCTACGAGCAGTACTTC.